This TCR beta chain was documented in a study of T cells after yellow fever vaccination. Study-level background: Low-cell-number fractions underwent preparation using SMART-Seq v4 Ultra Low Input. Overall study results and limits: Post-booster repertoires contained most primary-vaccination clones again (roughly 96% CD4, less than 90% CD8).

Worth noting for this clonotype: The antigen remains unidentified.

Per the germline V gene, CDR1 is ENHRY and CDR2 is SYGVKD. There are 14 residues in the CDR3. The V and J ends lost 8 bases and 4 bases, in that order; junction bases with no gene match: 6. It was through 5'RACE template switching that TCR cDNA was made, with a universal primer site and UMIs added. TCRdb re-called the 5' RACE reads with MiXCR, one entry per CDR3 protein. This sample has approximately 550,000 distinct CDR3 sequences; 13% occur once, and the top ten carry more than 13%. The source of this sequence is a man younger than 40 who received the YFV17D yellow fever vaccine. Here the sequenced sample was PBMCs, taken on the day of the yellow fever booster vaccination. V is TRBV10-3 and J is TRBJ2-1; TRBD2 matches 9 bases. The DNA of the CDR3 is TGTGCCATCTCGCGGGAGGGCGCGTACAATGAGCAGTTCTTC. This translates into CAISREGAYNEQFF.